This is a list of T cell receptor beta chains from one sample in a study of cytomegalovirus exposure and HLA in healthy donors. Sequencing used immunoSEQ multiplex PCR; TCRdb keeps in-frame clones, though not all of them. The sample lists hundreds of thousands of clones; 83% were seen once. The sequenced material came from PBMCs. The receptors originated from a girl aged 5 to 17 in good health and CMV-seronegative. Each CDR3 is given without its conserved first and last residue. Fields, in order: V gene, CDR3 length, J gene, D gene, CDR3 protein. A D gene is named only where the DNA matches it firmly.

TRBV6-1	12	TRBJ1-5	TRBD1	ASRIGTGDQPQH
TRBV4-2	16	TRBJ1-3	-	ASSQDSPSLSEGYTIY
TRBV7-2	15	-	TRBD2	ASSLVGNSGSAYEQY
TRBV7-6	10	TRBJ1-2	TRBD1	ASRGQEAGYT
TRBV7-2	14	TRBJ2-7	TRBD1	ASSLVTGTGFVEQY
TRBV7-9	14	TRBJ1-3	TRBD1	ASSLGTVLSGNTIY
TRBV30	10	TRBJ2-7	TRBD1	AWDRGISEQY
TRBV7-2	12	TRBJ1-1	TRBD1	ASVPGQANTEAF
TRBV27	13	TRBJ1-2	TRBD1	ASMGLQGARGGYT
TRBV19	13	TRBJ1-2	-	ASSTWRAGAYGYT
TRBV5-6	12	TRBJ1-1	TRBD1	ASSLDRGYTEAF
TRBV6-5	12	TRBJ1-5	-	ASSTGTPNQPQH
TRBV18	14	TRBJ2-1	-	ASSLRPCPAYNEQF
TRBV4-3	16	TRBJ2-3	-	ASSQRANSAGDLDTQY
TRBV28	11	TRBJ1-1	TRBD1	ASSFYNQGDAF
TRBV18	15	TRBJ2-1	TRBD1	ASSPQFRTGSYNEQF
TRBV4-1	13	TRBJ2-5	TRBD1	ASSPRVTGGETQY
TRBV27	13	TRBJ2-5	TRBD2	ASTRAAGGRETQY
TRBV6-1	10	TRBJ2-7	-	ASSGTPYEQY
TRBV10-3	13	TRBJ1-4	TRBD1	AISEMGQLNEKLF
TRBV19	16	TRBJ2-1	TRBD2	ASSIQSGTSGHYNEQF
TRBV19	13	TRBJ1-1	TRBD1	ASSITGQANTEAF
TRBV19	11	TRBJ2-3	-	ASSISSEDTQY
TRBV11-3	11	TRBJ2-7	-	ASSLDATSEQY
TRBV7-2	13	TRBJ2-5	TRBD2	ASSLELAGGETQY